A selection of T cell receptor beta chains follows, all from one sample in a study of cytomegalovirus exposure and HLA in healthy donors. Here immunoSEQ multiplex PCR was the method, and the copy in TCRdb shows in-frame clones only, minus some. The profile shows roughly 280,000 clones, 65% to 90% of them singletons. The sequenced sample was PBMCs. These receptors all come from a woman in her late teens or twenties in good health and CMV-seronegative. The CDR3 runs from the conserved cysteine through the conserved F or W. The D gene is left open where the match is weak. Clone size appears in some rows only: once, few, many, or a class for an expanded clone.

J | size | D | V | CDR3 | DNA
TRBJ1-2 | . | . | TRBV19 | CASSTTTGYHYGYTF | TGTGCCAGTAGTACCACGACAGGCTACCACTATGGCTACACCTTC
TRBJ1-1 | few | TRBD1 | TRBV19 | CASSTRFGQGDTEAFF | TGTGCCAGTAGTACAAGATTCGGACAGGGAGACACTGAAGCTTTCTTT
TRBJ1-4 | . | TRBD1 | TRBV7-9 | CASSSGTGVFGKLFF | TGTGCCAGCAGCTCCGGGACAGGGGTATTCGGAAAACTGTTTTTT
TRBJ1-1 | . | . | TRBV21-1 | CASSKTSGPTEAFF | TGTGCCAGCAGCAAAACTAGCGGTCCCACTGAAGCTTTCTTT
TRBJ2-3 | . | TRBD2 | TRBV5-6 | CASSVGLAFTDTQYF | TGTGCCAGCAGCGTCGGACTAGCCTTCACAGATACGCAGTATTTT
TRBJ2-3 | . | TRBD1 | TRBV9 | CASSVSGTGPSTDTQYF | TGTGCCAGCAGCGTTTCCGGGACAGGGCCTAGCACAGATACGCAGTATTTT
TRBJ2-7 | . | . | TRBV4-1 | CASSRTEYLSYEQYF | TGCGCCAGCAGCAGGACAGAATATCTCTCCTACGAGCAGTACTTC
TRBJ1-5 | . | . | TRBV27 | CASSLAGNQPQHF | TGTGCCAGCAGTTTAGCAGGGAATCAGCCCCAGCATTTT
TRBJ2-2 | . | . | TRBV6-4 | CASSDSYRTVTGELFF | TGTGCCAGCAGTGACTCTTACAGGACGGTCACCGGGGAGCTGTTTTTT
TRBJ1-5 | . | . | TRBV30 | CAWSVRRNQPQHF | TGTGCCTGGAGTGTCCGTAGAAATCAGCCCCAGCATTTT
TRBJ2-1 | once | TRBD2 | TRBV19 | CASSINIGLAGHHEQFF | TGTGCCAGTAGTATCAATATCGGGCTAGCGGGACACCACGAGCAGTTCTTC
TRBJ2-2 | once | TRBD1 | TRBV28 | CASSFHWTGNTGELFF | TGTGCCAGCAGTTTCCATTGGACAGGGAACACCGGGGAGCTGTTTTTT
TRBJ1-2 | . | . | TRBV30 | CAWTKGGEGYTF | TGTGCCTGGACCAAGGGGGGGGAAGGCTACACCTTC
TRBJ1-2 | . | TRBD1 | TRBV6-5 | CASSRGAGGGYTF | TGTGCCAGCAGCCGCGGGGCAGGGGGAGGCTACACCTTC
TRBJ1-2 | . | TRBD1 | TRBV13 | CASSFNRGNYGYTF | TGTGCCAGCAGCTTTAACAGGGGAAACTATGGCTACACCTTC
TRBJ2-7 | . | . | TRBV6-1 | CASSNDFQGYEQYF | TGTGCCAGCAGCAACGACTTTCAGGGATACGAGCAGTACTTC
TRBJ1-4 | . | TRBD1 | TRBV19 | CASSYRGIRKGLFNEKLFF | TGTGCCAGTAGCTACAGGGGGATCCGAAAAGGGCTCTTTAATGAAAAACTGTTTTTT
TRBJ2-5 | . | TRBD1 | TRBV30 | CAVSRGPETQYF | TGTGCCGTATCCAGGGGGCCAGAGACCCAGTACTTC
TRBJ1-2 | . | TRBD1 | TRBV27 | CASSPGTGYYGYTF | TGTGCCAGCAGTCCCGGGACAGGGTACTATGGCTACACCTTC
TRBJ2-1 | . | TRBD1 | TRBV27 | CASSLTDRPRRYNEQFF | TGTGCCAGCAGTCTGACGGACAGGCCCAGACGGTACAATGAGCAGTTCTTC
TRBJ2-5 | once | TRBD1 | TRBV30 | CAWSSGQFQYF | TGTGCCTGGAGTTCGGGACAGTTCCAGTACTTC
TRBJ1-1 | . | TRBD1 | TRBV6-5 | CASSYLGTVMAFF | TGTGCCAGCAGTTACTTAGGGACAGTAATGGCTTTCTTT
TRBJ1-1 | . | . | TRBV5-1 | CASSLERGNTEAFF | TGCGCCAGCAGCTTGGAAAGGGGGAACACTGAAGCTTTCTTT
TRBJ1-5 | . | . | TRBV4-3 | CASSQGPGGNQPQHF | TGCGCCAGCAGCCAAGGTCCAGGGGGCAATCAGCCCCAGCATTTT
TRBJ1-1 | . | TRBD1 | TRBV6-1 | CASSEYLGQGWGGTEAFF | TGTGCCAGCAGTGAATATTTGGGACAGGGTTGGGGTGGCACTGAAGCTTTCTTT
TRBJ2-2 | . | TRBD2 | TRBV5-1 | CASSLGQGLAVIGELFF | TGCGCCAGCAGCTTGGGGCAGGGACTAGCGGTTATCGGGGAGCTGTTTTTT
TRBJ1-1 | . | . | TRBV5-1 | CASTSGERTEAFF | TGCGCCAGCACCTCAGGGGAGCGCACTGAAGCTTTCTTT
TRBJ2-5 | . | TRBD1 | TRBV18 | CASSPDRGWETQYF | TGTGCCAGCTCACCCGACAGGGGGTGGGAGACCCAGTACTTC
TRBJ2-3 | . | TRBD2 | TRBV27 | CASSLKWSSGGARTDTQYF | TGTGCCAGCAGTTTAAAGTGGTCTAGCGGGGGGGCCCGAACAGATACGCAGTATTTT
TRBJ2-7 | . | . | TRBV6-5 | CASSYSGQGYEQYF | TGTGCCAGCAGTTACTCTGGCCAGGGCTACGAGCAGTACTTC
TRBJ2-5 | . | . | TRBV9 | CASSAAAGGLETQYF | TGTGCCAGCAGCGCGGCCGCCGGGGGGCTGGAGACCCAGTACTTC
TRBJ1-4 | . | . | TRBV29-1 | CSAQGSPEKLFF | TGCAGCGCCCAGGGCTCTCCGGAAAAACTGTTTTTT
TRBJ1-1 | . | . | TRBV30 | CAWSVSMNTEAFF | TGTGCCTGGAGTGTAAGCATGAACACTGAAGCTTTCTTT
TRBJ2-7 | . | . | TRBV9 | CASSRQQGLTYEQYF | TGTGCCAGCAGCCGTCAACAGGGCCTCACCTACGAGCAGTACTTC
TRBJ1-4 | . | . | TRBV9 | CASSALSGGREKLFF | TGTGCCAGCAGCGCTCTAAGTGGAGGGCGGGAAAAACTGTTTTTT
TRBJ1-4 | . | TRBD1 | TRBV7-9 | CASSATGGGNEKLFF | TGTGCCAGCAGCGCTACAGGGGGCGGGAATGAAAAACTGTTTTTT
TRBJ2-1 | . | TRBD2 | TRBV2 | CATKLAGGPLGEQFF | TGTGCCACCAAACTAGCGGGGGGCCCCCTCGGTGAGCAGTTCTTC
TRBJ2-1 | . | TRBD2 | TRBV27 | CASTSGTSGYNEQFF | TGTGCCAGCACTTCTGGGACTAGCGGGTACAATGAGCAGTTCTTC
TRBJ1-4 | . | TRBD1 | TRBV28 | CASSGGQGRNEKLFF | TGTGCCAGCAGTGGGGGACAGGGTAGGAATGAAAAACTGTTTTTT
TRBJ1-5 | . | . | TRBV19 | CASTLTSNQPQHF | TGTGCCAGTACCTTGACAAGCAATCAGCCCCAGCATTTT
TRBJ1-6 | few | . | TRBV5-4 | CASSPSAGDMYNSPLHF | TGTGCCAGCAGCCCGTCCGCGGGGGATATGTATAATTCACCCCTCCACTTT
TRBJ2-7 | . | TRBD1 | TRBV7-6 | CASTAGGEDYEQYF | TGTGCCAGCACTGCAGGGGGAGAGGACTACGAGCAGTACTTC
TRBJ1-2 | . | . | TRBV11-2 | CASSLNTNYGYTF | TGTGCCAGCAGCTTAAACACGAACTATGGCTACACCTTC
TRBJ2-7 | . | . | TRBV7-6 | CASSSLGRGSSYEQYF | TGTGCCAGCAGCTCCTTGGGTCGCGGGTCCTCCTACGAGCAGTACTTC
TRBJ2-7 | . | . | TRBV30 | CAWRRTGELEQYF | TGTGCCTGGAGGCGAACAGGAGAGCTCGAGCAGTACTTC
TRBJ1-2 | . | TRBD1 | TRBV29-1 | CSASDRVGEGYTF | TGCAGCGCCTCGGACAGGGTAGGAGAAGGCTACACCTTC
TRBJ2-7 | few | . | TRBV7-3 | CASSLTFGGEQYF | TGTGCCAGCAGCTTAACGTTTGGAGGCGAGCAGTACTTC
TRBJ2-2 | . | TRBD1 | TRBV30 | CAWSVLDRAGELFF | TGTGCCTGGAGTGTACTTGACAGGGCCGGGGAGCTGTTTTTT
TRBJ2-7 | . | . | TRBV30 | CAWKRDGISAGTTYEQYF | TGTGCCTGGAAGAGGGACGGTATCTCGGCAGGGACAACCTACGAGCAGTACTTC
TRBJ2-7 | few | . | TRBV6-1 | CASSELRAVAYEQYF | TGTGCCAGCAGTGAACTCAGGGCCGTAGCCTACGAGCAGTACTTC
TRBJ2-5 | . | TRBD2 | TRBV19 | CASSKPGIAGARETQYF | TGTGCCAGTAGTAAACCGGGAATAGCGGGGGCACGTGAGACCCAGTACTTC
TRBJ2-3 | . | . | TRBV2 | CASRQTSTDTQYF | TGTGCCAGCCGACAGACTAGCACAGATACGCAGTATTTT